A single sample gave rise to the 31 T cell receptor beta chains below, sequenced in a study of T cells and Merkel cell carcinoma outcomes. Here immunoSEQ multiplex PCR was the method, and the copy in TCRdb shows in-frame clones only, minus some. The table shows some 6,500 clones, with about 90% occurring only once. Material: tumor tissue from Merkel cell carcinoma. These TCRs come from a human donor with Merkel cell carcinoma.

The chain couples TRBV11-3 to TRBJ1-2, with D unclear. Trimming stripped 6 bases from V and 6 bases from J, with 17 bases between. The germline gives CDR1 SGHNT, CDR2 YENEEA. The CDR3 sequence is 14 residues long. The CDR3 region is CASSLSHKGDGYTF. The CDR3 DNA reads TGTGCCAGCAGTCTGAGCCACAAGGGCGATGGCTACACCTTC.

The chain couples TRBV4-3 to TRBJ2-1; TRBD1 agrees at 8 bases. Germline assignment: CDR1 LGHNA and CDR2 YSLEER. Trimming cost V 1 base and J 8 bases; bases outside gene matches: 1. The CDR3 consists of 13 residues. CDR3 DNA sequence: TGCGCCAGCAGCCAAGTACAGGGGGATGAGCAGTTCTTC. Encoded protein: CASSQVQGDEQFF.

This clone was found a few times. The V call is TRBV6-4, the J call TRBJ1-2; D perhaps matches TRBD1 (6 bases). CDR1 MRHNA and CDR2 SNTAGT come from the germline V gene. The V end was cut by 5 bases, the J end by 8 bases, with 18 bases between. The CDR3 contains 14 residues. The CDR3 reads CASSLTMGGQGYTF. The CDR3 DNA is TGTGCCAGCAGTCTCACTATGGGGGGCCAGGGCTACACCTTC.

The chain links TRBV10-2 to TRBJ2-1; 10 bases are shared with TRBD2. This CDR3 region has 15 residues. The V gene's germline CDR1 is WSHSY and CDR2 SAAADI. V shed 3 bases, J shed 10 bases, and the junction held 9 bases outside the gene matches. The CDR3 spells CASSDLAGARGEQFF. In DNA, the CDR3 is TGCGCCAGCAGTGATCTAGCGGGGGCCCGGGGGGAGCAGTTCTTC.

Sample share makes this clone large. The V call is TRBV5-1, the J call TRBJ1-2, with D perhaps matching TRBD1 (6 bases). The CDR3 loop spans 16 amino acids. Trimming shortened V by 7 bases and J by 4 bases, and 23 bases separated the two germline ends. Looked up from germline, CDR1 is SGHRS and CDR2 is YFSETQ. CDR3 loop: CASLPLGGASSYGYTF. For the CDR3, the DNA is TGCGCCAGCCTTCCTCTCGGGGGGGCGTCTAGCTATGGCTACACCTTC. Drawing the rest from reference TRBV5-1 and TRBJ1-2, the complete variable domain is KAGVTQTPRYLIKTRGQQVTLSCSPISGHRSVSWYQQTPGQGLQFLFEYFSETQRNKGNFPGRFSGRQFSNSRSEMNVSTLELGDSALYLCASLPLGGASSYGYTFGSGTRLTVV.

The CDR3: CASRSGGATPGELFF. CDR3 DNA: TGTGCCAGCCGTAGCGGGGGGGCCACCCCCGGGGAGCTGTTTTTT. The chain is built from TRBV6-5 and TRBJ2-2; 11 bases align to TRBD2. Trimming cost V 8 bases and J 6 bases; bases outside gene matches: 8. The CDR3 sequence is 15 residues long. The germline CDR1 and CDR2 sequences are MNHEY and SVGAGI.

The CDR3 sequence: CASSRNQAYNSPLHF. As DNA, the CDR3 is TGTGCCAGCAGCCGGAATCAAGCCTATAATTCACCCCTCCACTTT. The chain recombines TRBV9 with TRBJ1-6; D gene ambiguous. The CDR3 is 15 amino acids. V dropped 4 bases and J dropped 2 bases, with 10 bases sitting between them. Germline CDR1 is SGDLS and CDR2 is YYNGEE. Filled out from reference TRBV9 and TRBJ1-6, the complete variable domain reads DSGVTQTPKHLITATGQRVTLRCSPRSGDLSVYWYQQSLDQGLQFLIQYYNGEERAKGNILERFSAQQFPDLHSELNLSSLELGDSALYFCASSRNQAYNSPLHFGNGTRLTVT.

In regard to this clone: Other DNA variants within this sample encode the same CDR3. The V and J genes are TRBV2 and TRBJ2-7; D unclear. This CDR3 has 13 residues. CDR1 is SNHLY and CDR2 is FYNNEI in the germline V gene. CDR3 coding DNA: TGTGCCAGCAGTGGACGAAGCCGAAGCGAGCAGTACGTT. As protein: CASSGRSRSEQYV.

The chain is built from TRBV5-1 and TRBJ2-7; no firm D call. V was pared by 0 bases and J by 5 bases, with 6 bases between. In germline, CDR1 is SGHRS, CDR2 YFSETQ. The length of the CDR3 is 12 residues. The CDR3 is CASSLGLDEQYF. As DNA, the CDR3 is TGCGCCAGCAGCTTGGGGCTGGACGAGCAGTACTTC.

The rearrangement uses TRBV11-2 and TRBJ2-1; 13 bases are a match to TRBD2. CDR1 and CDR2 (germline): SGHAT, FQNNGV. This CDR3 region has 16 residues. The V gene end was trimmed by 5 bases and the J gene end by 9 bases; junction bases not matched to a gene: 10. The CDR3 loop is CASSGILAGGSSEQFF. DNA of the CDR3: TGTGCCAGCAGCGGGATACTAGCGGGGGGGTCGAGTGAGCAGTTCTTC. The full variable domain, completed using reference TRBV11-2 and TRBJ2-1, is EAGVAQSPRYKIIEKRQSVAFWCNPISGHATLYWYQQILGQGPKLLIQFQNNGVVDDSQLPKDRFSAERLKGVDSTLKIQPAKLEDSAVYLCASSGILAGGSSEQFFGPGTRLTVL.

The chain uses TRBV5-4 and TRBJ1-4; TRBD1 might be the D (5 bases). Germline CDR1 reads SGHNT; CDR2 reads YYREEE (reference sequence). The CDR3 has 14 residues. V lost 5 bases and J 7 bases, leaving 15 bases between the germline ends. The CDR3 region is CASSFQGRSEKLFF. CDR3 DNA: TGTGCCAGCAGTTTCCAGGGTAGAAGTGAAAAACTGTTTTTT.

The genes are TRBV9 and TRBJ1-2; no firm D call. The CDR3 length is 12 residues. Trimming removed 4 bases from V and 7 bases from J, with 11 bases in between. Germline lookup yields CDR1 SGDLS and CDR2 YYNGEE. The CDR3 spells CASSSLRRGYTF. In nucleotides, the CDR3 is TGTGCCAGCAGCAGCCTCCGCCGTGGCTACACCTTC. Drawing the rest from reference TRBV9 and TRBJ1-2, the complete variable domain is DSGVTQTPKHLITATGQRVTLRCSPRSGDLSVYWYQQSLDQGLQFLIQYYNGEERAKGNILERFSAQQFPDLHSELNLSSLELGDSALYFCASSSLRRGYTFGSGTRLTVV.

This clone occurred once. V usage is TRBV7-2 and J usage is TRBJ1-5; D uncertain. The germline V and J ends were trimmed by 1 base and 6 bases, with 7 bases remaining between them. In germline, CDR1 is SGHTA, CDR2 FQGNSA. CDR3 length: 13 amino acids. The CDR3 coding sequence is TGTGCCAGCAGCTTAGAAAGCGGTCAGCCCCAGCATTTT. Protein: CASSLESGQPQHF.

This clone was detected a few times. CDR3 residues: CASSGGSLSGHNEQFF. Here the CDR3 DNA reads TGTGCCAGCAGTGGGGGGTCCCTAAGTGGCCACAATGAGCAGTTCTTC. V usage is TRBV25-1 and J usage is TRBJ2-1; D may match TRBD1 or TRBD2 (5 bases each). Trimming removed 4 bases at V and 5 bases at J, with 18 bases between. The CDR3 loop spans 16 amino acids. The germline V gene encodes CDR1 MGHDK and CDR2 SYGVNS.

The chain recombines TRBV11-2 with TRBJ1-1; 12 bases fit TRBD1. In germline, CDR1 is SGHAT, CDR2 FQNNGV. Unmatched junction bases numbered 10, after V lost 4 bases and J lost 7 bases. This CDR3 has 16 residues. CDR3 region: CASSSAGTGGSNEAFF. CDR3 nucleotides: TGTGCCAGCAGCTCCGCCGGGACAGGGGGCAGTAATGAAGCTTTCTTT. Drawing the rest from reference TRBV11-2 and TRBJ1-1, the complete variable domain is EAGVAQSPRYKIIEKRQSVAFWCNPISGHATLYWYQQILGQGPKLLIQFQNNGVVDDSQLPKDRFSAERLKGVDSTLKIQPAKLEDSAVYLCASSSAGTGGSNEAFFGQGTRLTVV.

The chain uses TRBV19 and TRBJ2-5; D ambiguous. The CDR3 sequence is 13 residues long. V was cut by 3 bases and J by 1 base, with 6 bases left in between. CDR1 and CDR2 (germline): LNHDA, SQIVND (reference sequence). The CDR3 sequence is CASSIGSQETQYF. CDR3 DNA: TGTGCCAGTAGTATTGGCAGCCAAGAGACCCAGTACTTC.

The gene calls are TRBV5-4 and TRBJ2-5; D may be TRBD1 or TRBD2 (7 bases each). CDR3 length: 16 residues. The V gene's germline CDR1 is SGHNT and CDR2 YYREEE (reference sequence). V gave up 5 bases and J gave up 0 bases, with 17 bases separating them. The CDR3 reads CASSYYRGGNQETQYF. DNA of the CDR3: TGTGCCAGCAGTTATTACAGGGGAGGGAACCAAGAGACCCAGTACTTC. Based on the CDR3 plus reference TRBV5-4 and TRBJ2-5, the full variable domain is ETGVTQSPTHLIKTRGQQVTLRCSSQSGHNTVSWYQQALGQGPQFIFQYYREEENGRGNFPPRFSGLQFPNYSSELNVNALELDDSALYLCASSYYRGGNQETQYFGPGTRLLVL.

This chain connects TRBV7-2 to TRBJ1-5, with D possibly being TRBD1 (5 bases). Germline V gene data show CDR1 as SGHTA and CDR2 as FQGNSA. V gave up 5 bases and J gave up 4 bases, with 9 bases separating them. The CDR3 runs 13 residues. In nucleotides, the CDR3 is TGTGCCAGCAGCCGAGGGGTAAATCAGCCCCAGCATTTT. This encodes CASSRGVNQPQHF.

This clone was seen once. The chain employs TRBV25-1 and TRBJ2-1; D is possibly TRBD1 (6 bases). Germline V CDR1 and CDR2: MGHDK, SYGVNS. V lost 3 bases to trimming and J lost 2 bases, with 11 bases between them. This CDR3 has 15 residues. The CDR3 here is CASSDSRGPYNEQFF. CDR3 DNA: TGTGCCAGCAGTGATTCCAGGGGCCCCTACAATGAGCAGTTCTTC.

This clone was detected a few times. The rearrangement uses TRBV5-1 and TRBJ2-3, with TRBD1 as a possible D gene (5 bases). The germline V and J ends were trimmed by 0 bases and 3 bases, with 8 bases remaining between them. The germline CDR1 and CDR2 sequences are SGHRS and YFSETQ. The CDR3 sequence is 14 residues long. This CDR3 reads CASSLDRMTDTQYF. Written as DNA, the CDR3 is TGCGCCAGCAGCTTGGACAGGATGACAGATACGCAGTATTTT.

V is TRBV7-6 and J is TRBJ1-4; no reliable D call. CDR1 is SGHVS and CDR2 is FNYEAQ in the germline V gene. This CDR3 is 15 amino acids long. V was clipped by 5 bases and J by 4 bases, with 14 bases between them. The DNA for the CDR3 is TGTGCCAGCAGCGTCTCGAGGGTCTATAATGAAAAACTGTTTTTT. This sequence encodes CASSVSRVYNEKLFF.

The chain joins TRBV10-1 to TRBJ2-3; D not certain. CDR1 is WNHNN, CDR2 SYGVQD, per germline (reference sequence). V was pared by 2 bases and J by 3 bases, with 3 bases between. This CDR3 has 12 residues. The CDR3 reads CASSEGTDTQYF. The CDR3 DNA reads TGCGCCAGCAGTGAGGGGACAGATACGCAGTATTTT.

The J gene is TRBJ2-1, the V gene TRBV5-4, with 7 bases identical to TRBD2. The CDR3 is 15 amino acids. CDR1 is SGHNT and CDR2 is YYREEE in the germline V gene (reference sequence). Trimming cost V 7 bases and J 3 bases; bases outside gene matches: 10. CDR3 sequence reads: CASREEAPLYNEQFF. The DNA for the CDR3 is TGTGCCAGCCGGGAGGAGGCGCCCCTCTACAATGAGCAGTTCTTC.

J is TRBJ2-3 and V is TRBV5-1, with D possibly called TRBD1 or TRBD2 (5 bases each). The CDR3 is 15 amino acids. Trimming removed 0 bases at V and 5 bases at J, with 13 bases between. Germline V gene sequence: CDR1 SGHRS, CDR2 YFSETQ. The DNA of the CDR3 is TGCGCCAGCAGCTTGGATACGGGGCCCGGAGATACGCAGTATTTT. This sequence encodes CASSLDTGPGDTQYF.

The chain uses TRBV6-1 and TRBJ1-5, with D possibly being TRBD1 (6 bases). CDR1 and CDR2 from the germline V gene are MNHNS and SASEGT. The CDR3 length is 15 residues. V shed 1 base and J shed 6 bases, with 13 bases lying between them. In DNA, the CDR3 is TGTGCCAGCAGTGAAGTCCAGGGGCACGGTCAGCCCCAGCATTTT. The encoded protein is CASSEVQGHGQPQHF.

The J gene is TRBJ2-3, the V gene TRBV6-1; 9 bases map to TRBD2. Germline loops: CDR1 MNHNS, CDR2 SASEGT. V lost 1 base, J lost 4 bases, and 9 bases stayed unmatched. This CDR3 region has 17 residues. The CDR3 DNA sequence: TGTGCCAGCAGTGAAGTCCTAGCGGGGTTGGGCGCAGATACGCAGTATTTT. It encodes CASSEVLAGLGADTQYF.

This clone was seen once. This chain links TRBV10-3 with TRBJ1-2, with 7 bases matching TRBD1. The germline CDR1 and CDR2 sequences are ENHRY and SYGVKD. The CDR3 is 13 residues long. Germline trimming cut 5 bases from V and 6 bases from J; bases unmatched to any gene: 6. CDR3 DNA sequence: TGTGCCATCAGTCCAGGGGGATTTGATGGCTACACCTTC. The encoded protein is CAISPGGFDGYTF.

This chain links TRBV9 with TRBJ2-1; D ambiguous. Trimming took 0 bases from V and 6 from J, leaving 10 bases between them. The germline V gene encodes CDR1 SGDLS and CDR2 YYNGEE. The CDR3 sequence is 14 residues long. The CDR3 nucleotides are TGTGCCAGCAGCGTAGCCCCAGCCCCCAATGAGCAGTTCTTC. It is translated as CASSVAPAPNEQFF.

The chain is built from TRBV7-2 and TRBJ2-3; no reliable D call. CDR1 is SGHTA, CDR2 FQGNSA, per germline. Trimming stripped 7 bases from V and 4 bases from J, with 12 bases between. This CDR3 is built from 13 residues. The DNA of the CDR3 is TGTGCCAGCACCACCGAACGGGCAGATACGCAGTATTTT. As protein: CASTTERADTQYF.

The chain is built from TRBV10-2 and TRBJ1-2, with D tentatively TRBD1 (5 bases). This CDR3 spans 15 amino acids. Germline V lookup: CDR1 WSHSY, CDR2 SAAADI. Trimming removed 0 bases at V and 8 bases at J, with 16 bases between. The CDR3 nucleotides are TGCGCCAGCAGTGAGTCGCGGGGCTCTGGAGGGGGCTACACCTTC. Residues: CASSESRGSGGGYTF.

The CDR3 sequence: CASSGQDLSNEQFF. DNA of the CDR3: TGTGCCAGCAGTGGACAGGACCTTTCCAATGAGCAGTTCTTC. The chain couples TRBV6-6 to TRBJ2-1; 7 nucleotides agree with TRBD1. V shed 5 bases, J shed 6 bases, and the junction held 7 bases outside the gene matches. Germline-derived CDR1 and CDR2 are MNHNY and SVGAGI (reference sequence). The length of the CDR3 is 14 residues.